This T cell receptor beta chain was captured in a study of beta chain features in type 1 diabetes. In the study overall: Age, gender and cell yields were similar between patients and healthy donors. Study-wide findings and caveats: People with Type 1 diabetes carried modestly yet significantly shorter TCRB CDR3s in all four CD4+ subsets.

As to this clone: Its antigen is still unknown.

The single heparinised draw taken from each donor contained approximately 100 mL of blood on average. Sorted CD4+ subsets: naive, central memory, regulatory, stem cell-like memory (CD45RO/CCR7/CD25/CD127/CD95/CD27 panel). The CDR3 totals 13 residues. Trimming pared 4 bases from V and 6 bases from J, leaving 12 bases between. From germline, CDR1 is SGHDN and CDR2 FVKESK. What was sequenced were expressed TCRB transcripts, since all of the isolated RNA had been reverse transcribed. Clones were sequenced by immunoSEQ multiplex PCR, and TCRdb holds only the in-frame ones, with some missing. The sample shows 250,000 to 350,000 clones, 14% of them seen only once.

Sequencing was done on a sample of naive CD4+ T cells from blood. The origin of this receptor is a man aged 30-40 years with type 1 diabetes. The rearrangement joins TRBV14 to TRBJ1-1, with D maybe TRBD1 (5 bases). The DNA for the CDR3 is TGTGCCAGCAGCCTCCAGGGCAGGGCTGAAGCTTTCTTT. Translating it yields CASSLQGRAEAFF.